A selection of T cell receptor beta chains follows, all from one sample in a study of Ad26.COV2.S vaccination and SARS-CoV-2 variants. Clones were read by immunoSEQ multiplex PCR, and TCRdb kept only the in-frame ones, dropping some. The data show some 480,000 clones, around 88% seen once. The sequencing here drew on peripheral blood, taken in a trial of Ad26.COV2.S vaccine versus placebo. The source of these receptors is a person aged 18-65 years who received the Ad26.COV2.S COVID-19 vaccine or a placebo. The conserved cysteine and the conserved F or W are not part of the CDR3 here. A D gene is named only where the DNA matches it firmly.

CDR3 length,V gene,D gene,CDR3 protein
15,TRBV9,TRBD2,ASSVEVAGGLYNEQF
14,TRBV5-1,TRBD2,ASSRGLAGMADTQY
14,TRBV6-5,TRBD1,ASSSPRRDSNYGYT
13,TRBV28,.,ASSGVSGPSYGYT
15,TRBV29-1,TRBD1,SASPGQGGRSTDTQY
17,TRBV19,.,ASSIGPGGRRRQNGGYT
13,TRBV4-3,.,ASSQGQVDNEKLF
11,TRBV7-3,.,ASSPRGGTEAF
14,TRBV5-4,.,ASSLAAGMMNTEAF
10,TRBV6-5,.,ASTKGGDTQY
13,TRBV9,.,ASSVGIAGNYEQY
11,TRBV14,.,ASSRNIGNTIY
13,TRBV6-5,.,ASRYTGRRGHVLT
13,TRBV28,.,ASSLGRLSGNTIY
14,TRBV5-4,TRBD1,ASSLAIRTGNYGYT
11,TRBV28,.,ASRPGASYEQY
13,TRBV6-4,.,ASSDRPQGGYEQY
13,TRBV5-4,.,ASSFRGRANYGYT